This entry is about one TCR beta chain. Here immunoSEQ multiplex PCR was the method, and the copy in TCRdb shows in-frame clones only, minus some. This sample has 100,000 or so clones, with around 96% found just once. J was trimmed by 4 bases and V by 5 bases; bases with no gene match: 10. The CDR3 runs 17 residues. The germline gives CDR1 MGHDK, CDR2 SYGVNS. The sample originates from a study of technical replicates of blood from a handful of donors. The chain employs TRBV25-1 and TRBJ2-1; 11 bases are shared with TRBD2. The receptor was isolated from a human donor in good health. Sequenced: T cells isolated from PBMCs. The CDR3 region has the DNA TGTGCCAGCAGTAAACCTGGGGGACTAGCGGTTTACAATGAGCAGTTCTTC. Translating gives CASSKPGGLAVYNEQFF.